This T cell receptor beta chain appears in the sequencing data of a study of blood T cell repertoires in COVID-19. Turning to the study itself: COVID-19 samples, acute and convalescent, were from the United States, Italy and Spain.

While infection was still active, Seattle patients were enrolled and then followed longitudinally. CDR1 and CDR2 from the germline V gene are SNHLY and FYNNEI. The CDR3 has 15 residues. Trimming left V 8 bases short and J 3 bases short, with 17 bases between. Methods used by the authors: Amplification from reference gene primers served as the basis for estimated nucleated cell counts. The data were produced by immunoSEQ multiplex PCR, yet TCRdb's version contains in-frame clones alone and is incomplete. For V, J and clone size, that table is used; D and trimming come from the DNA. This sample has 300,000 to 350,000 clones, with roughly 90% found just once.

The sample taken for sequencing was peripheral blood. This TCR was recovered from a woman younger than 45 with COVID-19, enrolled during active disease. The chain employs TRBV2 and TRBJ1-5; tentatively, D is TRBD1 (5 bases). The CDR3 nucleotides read TGTGCCAGCGAAGGGCGTGGGGGGTACAATCAGCCCCAGCATTTT. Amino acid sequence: CASEGRGGYNQPQHF.